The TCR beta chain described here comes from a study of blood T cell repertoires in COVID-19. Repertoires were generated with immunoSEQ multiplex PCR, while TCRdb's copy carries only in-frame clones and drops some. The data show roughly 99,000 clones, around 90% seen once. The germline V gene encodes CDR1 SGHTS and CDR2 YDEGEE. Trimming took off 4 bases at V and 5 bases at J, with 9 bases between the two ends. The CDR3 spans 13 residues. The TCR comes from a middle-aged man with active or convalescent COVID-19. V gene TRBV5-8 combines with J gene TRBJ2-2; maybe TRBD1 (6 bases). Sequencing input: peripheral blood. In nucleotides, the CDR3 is TGTGCCAGCAGCCCCACAGGGACCGGGGAGCTGTTTTTT. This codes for CASSPTGTGELFF.